The T cell receptor (beta chain) under discussion was sequenced for a study of blood T cell repertoires in COVID-19. Overall study context: Acute and convalescent COVID-19 specimens originated in the United States, Italy and Spain. The cDNA or gDNA used as material had been derived from T cells, B-cell-depleted T cells, or PBMCs.

Seattle cases were enrolled at active infection and followed longitudinally. V was shortened by 4 bases and J by 0 bases, with 7 bases between the two germline ends. Germline V gives CDR1 MNHEY, CDR2 SVGEGT. The CDR3 sequence is 14 residues long. In the authors' workflow: Amplification of reference gene primers was used by the study to estimate nucleated cell counts. Repertoires were generated with immunoSEQ multiplex PCR, while TCRdb's copy carries only in-frame clones and drops some. For V, J and clone size, that table is used; D and trimming come from the DNA. The profile shows 150,000 to 180,000 clones, under 85% of them singletons.

Sequencing was done on a sample of peripheral blood. V is TRBV6-2 or TRBV6-3 and J is TRBJ2-4; D unresolved. The clonotype originates from a man aged 55 to 70 with COVID-19, enrolled during active disease. CDR3 DNA sequence: TGTGCCAGCAGTTCCCCGGTAGCCAAAAACATTCAGTACTTC. This gives the protein CASSSPVAKNIQYF.